This TCR beta chain was captured by sequencing in a study of T-cell reconstitution after alpha-beta-depleted transplantation in children. Study outcomes and limitations: Several hundred rapidly expanded clones from non-depleted graft cells reportedly supplied alpha-beta T cells about two months post-transplant.

Using unique molecular identifiers, the investigators prepared the TCRbeta library. TCRdb re-called the PCR reads through MiXCR, storing one row per CDR3 protein. The data contain under 850,000 distinct CDR3 sequences, roughly 13% of them singletons. On this clonotype itself: Its matching antigen is unknown.

This clonotype was obtained from a girl aged 2-10 years with congenital amegakaryocytic thrombocytopenia, due to receive a stem cell transplant. Sequenced here: PBMCs, sampled before TCRalphabeta/CD19-depleted stem cell transplant.

CDR3 nucleotide sequence: TGTGCCAGCAGCGCAGGGGGATCCGAGCAGTACTTC. Protein sequence: CASSAGGSEQYF. The V call is TRBV5-5, the J call TRBJ2-7, with 7 bases aligning to TRBD1. Trimming cost V 4 bases and J 6 bases; bases outside gene matches: 4. CDR1 is SGHKS and CDR2 is YYEKEE in the germline V gene (reference sequence). This CDR3 comprises 12 residues.